What follows describes a single TCR beta chain. This entry belongs to a study of blood T cell repertoires in COVID-19. Whole-study context: From the United States, Italy and Spain came samples of acute and convalescent COVID-19. Nucleic acid was either cDNA or gDNA, and it came from T cells, B-cell-depleted T cells, or PBMCs.

CDR3 length equals 13 residues. Germline loops: CDR1 SEHNR, CDR2 FQNEAQ (reference sequence). In the study's own analysis: Estimated nucleated cell counts came from reference gene primer amplification. Sequencing used immunoSEQ multiplex PCR; TCRdb keeps in-frame clones, though not all of them. V, J and clone size were drawn from that table, and D and trimming were deduced from the DNA. The data show roughly 100,000 clones, roughly 87% seen once. The chain joins TRBV7-9 to TRBJ2-1; 12 nucleotides align to TRBD2. What was sequenced was peripheral blood. The clonotype comes from a man aged 45-65 years with active COVID-19. CDR3 in DNA: TGTGCATCGTCGCTAGCGGGGGGGCGACCGCCGTTCTTC. Its protein is CASSLAGGRPPFF.